Listed here are 17 T cell receptor beta chains from one sample, sequenced in a study of Graves' ophthalmopathy and Graves' hyperthyroidism. Amplification from RNA transcripts yielded the TCR beta CDR3 regions. The first round was an RT-PCR with HTBI primers, and the second round was a multiplex PCR. TCRdb reprocessed the multiplex PCR reads via MiXCR and lists one record per CDR3 protein. The sample yields some 350,000 distinct CDR3 sequences, about a sixth seen once. The material sequenced was peripheral blood. These receptors were taken from an adult woman with stable Graves' hyperthyroidism.

This clonotype was picked up many times. The chain combines TRBV20-1 with TRBJ2-2; TRBD2 agrees at 11 bases. Trimming took 2 bases from V and 5 from J; bases not matched to a gene: 10. CDR3 size: 17 residues. The germline CDR1 and CDR2 sequences are DFQATT and SNEGSKA (reference sequence). In DNA form, the CDR3 reads TGCAGTGCTAGACCCGGCGAGGTAGCGGGAGGGACCGGGGAGCTGTTTTTT. This sequence encodes CSARPGEVAGGTGELFF.

This clonotype showed up many times. In DNA form, the CDR3 reads TGTGCCAGCAGCGCCGGTGGGGCAGGATACAATTCACCCCTCCACTTT. Its protein product is CASSAGGAGYNSPLHF. V is TRBV9 and J is TRBJ1-6; perhaps TRBD1 as D (5 bases). The length of the CDR3 is 16 residues. Trimming pared 3 bases from V and 7 bases from J, leaving 17 bases between. Per germline, CDR1 SGDLS and CDR2 YYNGEE.

This clonotype was counted ten times or more. V is TRBV20-1 and J is TRBJ2-7, with D uncertain. This CDR3 has 14 residues. The germline V and J ends were trimmed by 1 base and 2 bases, with 12 bases remaining between them. CDR1 DFQATT and CDR2 SNEGSKA come from the germline V gene (reference sequence). The DNA for the CDR3 is TGCAGTGCTAGAGGACCTGTAGTGGCCTACGAGCAGTACTTC. Translated, it gives CSARGPVVAYEQYF.

This clonotype was seen many times. The rearrangement links TRBV20-1 to TRBJ1-5; D is unclear. Trimming left V 2 bases short and J 7 bases short, with 9 bases between. The germline V gene encodes CDR1 DFQATT and CDR2 SNEGSKA (reference sequence). CDR3 length equals 12 residues. CDR3 coding DNA: TGCAGTGCTAGATCGAAAAAACAGCCCCAGCATTTT. This gives the protein CSARSKKQPQHF.

This clonotype showed up many times. This chain connects TRBV7-8 to TRBJ2-7, with TRBD1 identical over 8 bases. The CDR3 spans 15 residues. V lost 5 bases and J lost 3; bases outside the gene matches: 9. Germline CDR1 SGHVS, CDR2 FQNEAQ. The CDR3 reads CASSRREQGDYEQYF. In nucleotides, the CDR3 is TGTGCCAGCAGCCGAAGAGAACAGGGGGACTACGAGCAGTACTTC.

This clonotype was seen repeatedly, ten times or more. The chain links TRBV20-1 to TRBJ2-7; no firm D call. Trimming pared 3 bases from V and 0 bases from J, leaving 15 bases between. The CDR3 runs to 15 residues. Per the germline V gene, CDR1 is DFQATT and CDR2 is SNEGSKA (reference sequence). The CDR3 region is CSARAKIFGSYEQYF. For the CDR3, the DNA is TGCAGTGCTAGGGCTAAGATTTTTGGCTCCTACGAGCAGTACTTC.

This clonotype was seen repeatedly, ten times or more. The chain couples TRBV20-1 to TRBJ2-7, with TRBD1 matching 7 bases. Germline CDR1 reads DFQATT; CDR2 reads SNEGSKA (reference sequence). The J segment lost 0 bases and the V segment lost 1 base, leaving 9 bases of the junction unmatched. There are 16 residues in the CDR3. CDR3 amino acids: CSARGRDRVLSYEQYF. The CDR3 DNA sequence: TGCAGTGCTAGAGGCAGAGACAGGGTACTCTCCTACGAGCAGTACTTC.

The sample holds many counts of this clonotype. This sequence joins TRBV7-2 and TRBJ1-2; the D gene is possibly TRBD1 (5 bases). Germline V gene sequence: CDR1 SGHTA, CDR2 FQGNSA. The length of the CDR3 is 15 residues. Trimming pared 5 bases from V and 5 bases from J, leaving 18 bases between. CDR3 sequence: CASSLTRDRTYGYTF. CDR3 nucleotide sequence: TGTGCCAGCAGCCTAACCCGGGACCGAACTTATGGCTACACCTTC.

This clonotype appeared many times. The genes are TRBV30 and TRBJ1-2, with D maybe TRBD1 (5 bases). CDR3 length: 13 amino acids. Trimming left V 2 bases short and J 4 bases short, with 11 bases between. Germline V CDR1 and CDR2: GTSNPN, SVGIG (reference sequence). CDR3 coding DNA: TGTGCCTGGAGTCCCGGGACGGTCTATGGCTACACCTTC. Translation gives CAWSPGTVYGYTF.

The chain couples TRBV12-3 or TRBV12-4 to TRBJ1-1; no clear D gene. This CDR3 has 12 amino acids. Trimming stripped 6 bases from V and 11 bases from J, with 16 bases between. Here the CDR3 reads CASSRLADGAFF. The CDR3 nucleotides read TGTGCCAGCAGCCGACTAGCCGATGGGGCTTTCTTT.

In this sample, this clonotype turned up many times. V and J are TRBV6-2 or TRBV6-3 and TRBJ1-1; D unclear. Germline V gene lookup returns CDR1 MNHEY and CDR2 SVGEGT. Trimming pared 1 base from V and 1 base from J, leaving 7 bases between. This CDR3 has 14 amino acids. The CDR3 nucleotides are TGTGCCAGCAGTTACTTGACAACGAACACTGAAGCTTTCTTT. Residues: CASSYLTTNTEAFF.

This clonotype was seen ten or more times. V and J are TRBV19 and TRBJ2-7; 10 bases align to TRBD2. Per germline, CDR1 LNHDA and CDR2 SQIVND (reference sequence). With V trimmed by 3 bases and J by 3 bases, 5 bases remained unmatched. CDR3 size: 15 residues. This CDR3 is CASSIRLAGRYEQYF. CDR3 coding DNA: TGTGCCAGTAGTATCCGACTAGCGGGTCGCTACGAGCAGTACTTC.

The chain couples TRBV28 to TRBJ2-5; no clear D. V lost 2 bases and J 2 bases, leaving 12 bases between the germline ends. In germline, CDR1 is MDHEN, CDR2 SYDVKM. The CDR3 is 15 residues long. CDR3 loop: CASSLGLVRQETQYF. The CDR3 region has the DNA TGTGCCAGCAGTTTAGGTTTGGTTCGTCAAGAGACCCAGTACTTC.

At least ten counts were recorded for this clonotype. The V gene is TRBV5-1, the J gene TRBJ2-7; perhaps TRBD1 as D (5 bases). Germline lookup yields CDR1 SGHRS and CDR2 YFSETQ. The CDR3 has 13 amino acids. Trimming cost V 3 bases and J 5 bases, with 12 bases left between them. Written as DNA, the CDR3 is TGCGCCAGCAGCTCCGAAGGGGTGGACGAGCAGTACTTC. This translates into CASSSEGVDEQYF.

The sample holds many counts of this clonotype. This rearrangement joins TRBV27 to TRBJ1-2; TRBD1 matches at 7 bases. CDR3 size: 14 residues. The trim removed 6 bases at V and 1 base at J, leaving 5 bases unmatched. CDR1 is MNHEY, CDR2 SMNVEV, per germline (reference sequence). In nucleotides, the CDR3 is TGTGCCAGCAGGAGGGGGCTTGGTAACTATGGCTACACCTTC. It translates to CASRRGLGNYGYTF.

This clonotype was seen at least ten times. The CDR3 sequence: CSARGTGEGNQPQHF. CDR3 nucleotides: TGCAGTGCTAGAGGTACAGGGGAGGGCAATCAGCCCCAGCATTTT. The rearrangement uses TRBV20-1 and TRBJ1-5; 7 bases are a match to TRBD1. This CDR3 region has 15 residues. V trimming: 1 base; J trimming: 2 bases; junction bases outside the gene matches: 5. In germline, CDR1 is DFQATT, CDR2 SNEGSKA (reference sequence).

Ten or more counts support this clonotype. The rearrangement links TRBV6-2 or TRBV6-3 to TRBJ2-6; no reliable D call. The CDR3 length is 13 residues. Germline V gives CDR1 MNHEY, CDR2 SVGEGT. The CDR3 protein is CVSLYSGANVLTF. The DNA for the CDR3 is TGTGTCAGTCTGTACTCTGGGGCCAACGTCCTGACTTTC.